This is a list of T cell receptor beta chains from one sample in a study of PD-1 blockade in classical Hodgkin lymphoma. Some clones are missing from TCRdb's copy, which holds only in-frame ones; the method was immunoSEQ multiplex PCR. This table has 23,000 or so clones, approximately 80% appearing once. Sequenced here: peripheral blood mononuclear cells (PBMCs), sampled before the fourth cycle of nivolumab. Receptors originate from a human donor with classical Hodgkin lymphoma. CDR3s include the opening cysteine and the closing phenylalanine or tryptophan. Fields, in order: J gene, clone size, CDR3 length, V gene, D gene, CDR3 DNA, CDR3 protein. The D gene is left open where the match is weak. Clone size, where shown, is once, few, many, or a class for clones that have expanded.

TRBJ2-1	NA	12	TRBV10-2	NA	TGCGCCAGCAGTCAATCAAGAGATGAGCAGTTCTTC	CASSQSRDEQFF
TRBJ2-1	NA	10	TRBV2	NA	TGTGCCAGCAGTGTCAATGAGCAGTTCTTC	CASSVNEQFF
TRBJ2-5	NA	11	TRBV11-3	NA	TGTGCCAGCAGCGTACAAGAGACCCAGTACTTC	CASSVQETQYF
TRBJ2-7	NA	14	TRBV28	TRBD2	TGTGCCAGCAGTTTGCTAGCGGGAGGGGACGAGCAGTACTTC	CASSLLAGGDEQYF
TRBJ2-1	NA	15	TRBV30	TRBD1	TGTGCCTGGAGTGTAGGGGGCCGCTCCTACAATGAGCAGTTCTTC	CAWSVGGRSYNEQFF
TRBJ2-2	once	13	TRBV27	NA	TGTGCCAGCAGTTTATCAGGGGTCGGGGAGCTGTTTTTT	CASSLSGVGELFF
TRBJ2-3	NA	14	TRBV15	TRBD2	TGTGCCACTCTTAGCGGGAGGGGCACAGATACGCAGTATTTT	CATLSGRGTDTQYF
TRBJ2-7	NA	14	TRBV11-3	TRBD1	TGTGCCAGCAGCTCGACAGGGATCACCTACGAGCAGTACTTC	CASSSTGITYEQYF
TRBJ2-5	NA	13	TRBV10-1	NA	TGCGCCAGCAGTCCGCAGAGAGAGGAGGCCCAGTACTTC	CASSPQREEAQYF
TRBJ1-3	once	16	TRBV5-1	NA	TGCGCCAGCAGCACCGGGGGAGGGCCCCCTGGAAACACCATATATTTT	CASSTGGGPPGNTIYF
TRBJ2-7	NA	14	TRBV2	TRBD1	TGTGCCAGCAGTGACGGGACAGTACCCTACGAGCAGTACTTC	CASSDGTVPYEQYF
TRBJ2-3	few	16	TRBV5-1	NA	TGCGCCAGCAGCTTGAACGGGCGGGGTAGCACAGATACGCAGTATTTT	CASSLNGRGSTDTQYF
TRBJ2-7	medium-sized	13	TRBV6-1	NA	TGTGCCAGCACCGAGCGACAGACCTACGAGCAGTACTTC	CASTERQTYEQYF
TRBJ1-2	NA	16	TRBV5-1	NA	TGCGCCAGCAGCTTGGGACAAACGACTGAGGGCTATGGCTACACCTTC	CASSLGQTTEGYGYTF
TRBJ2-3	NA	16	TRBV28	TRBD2	TGTGCCAGCAGTTGGGACTACAGCTCAGGGACAGATACGCAGTATTTT	CASSWDYSSGTDTQYF
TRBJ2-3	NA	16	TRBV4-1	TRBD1	TGCGCCAGCAGCCTCTCAGGGGGCATAAGCACAGATACGCAGTATTTT	CASSLSGGISTDTQYF
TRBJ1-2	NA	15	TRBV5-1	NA	TGCGCCAGCAGCTTGTCCGGGGACCGTAACTATGGCTACACCTTC	CASSLSGDRNYGYTF
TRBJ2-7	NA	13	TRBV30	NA	TGTGCCTGGTCCTGGGGGGCTGGGTACGAGCAGTACTTC	CAWSWGAGYEQYF
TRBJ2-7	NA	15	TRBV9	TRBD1	TGTGCCAGCAGCCCCACGGACAGGGGACTCCACGAGCAGTACTTC	CASSPTDRGLHEQYF
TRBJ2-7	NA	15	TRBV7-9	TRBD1	TGTGCCAGCAGCTCCCCCGCGACAGGGGGCAGGGAGCAGTACTTC	CASSSPATGGREQYF
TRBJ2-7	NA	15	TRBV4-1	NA	TGCGCCAGCAGCCAAGCTGGGAGGGGGTACGACGAGCAGTACTTC	CASSQAGRGYDEQYF
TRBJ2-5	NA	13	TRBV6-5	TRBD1	TGTGCCAGCAGGCCGGACAGGAAAGAGACCCAGTACTTC	CASRPDRKETQYF